The 17 T cell receptor beta chains given below trace back to one sample, sequenced in a study of T-cell reconstitution after alpha-beta-depleted transplantation in children. Unique molecular identifiers were built into the TCRbeta library. One entry per CDR3 protein results from TCRdb running MiXCR on the PCR reads. The sample holds roughly 160,000 distinct CDR3 sequences, roughly 10% seen once. The sequencing here drew on PBMCs, taken before TCRalphabeta/CD19-depleted stem cell transplant. Receptor source: a boy between 2 and 10 years old with acute myeloid leukemia, due to receive a stem cell transplant.

The sample holds many counts of this clonotype. The V call is TRBV28, the J call TRBJ1-4; D is uncertain. The V and J ends lost 7 bases and 8 bases respectively, with 17 bases between them. The CDR3 totals 14 residues. The germline CDR1 and CDR2 sequences are MDHEN and SYDVKM. The CDR3 region is CASIDNPTQEKLFF. CDR3 nucleotide sequence: TGTGCCAGCATCGATAACCCGACCCAGGAAAAACTGTTTTTT.

This clonotype has a count of ten or more. The chain employs TRBV20-1 and TRBJ2-1, with D hard to call. In germline, CDR1 is DFQATT, CDR2 SNEGSKA (reference sequence). The ends were cut back, 6 bases at V and 2 bases at J, with 20 bases in the middle. The CDR3 loop spans 16 amino acids. The CDR3 region has the DNA TGCAGTGCAAACGAGAATGGGAAGACGCCCTACAATGAGCAGTTCTTC. Amino acids: CSANENGKTPYNEQFF.

The chain has TRBV20-1 and TRBJ2-1, with 12 bases that match TRBD2. Germline trimming cut 3 bases from V and 9 bases from J; bases unmatched to any gene: 6. Looked up from germline, CDR1 is DFQATT and CDR2 is SNEGSKA (reference sequence). CDR3 size: 14 residues. The CDR3 reads CSASRTSGVGEQFF. DNA of the CDR3: TGCAGTGCTAGTAGGACTAGCGGGGTAGGTGAGCAGTTCTTC.

With regard to this clonotype: A read error may explain this, as a much larger clone is one base away. The chain joins TRBV12-3 or TRBV12-4 to TRBJ2-5; D is uncertain. This CDR3 has 16 amino acids. CDR3 nucleotides: TGTGTCAGCAGGTGGACGATCAGCGACGTCGGGGAGACCCAGTACTTC. Protein product: CVSRWTISDVGETQYF.

This clonotype was picked up many times. This chain joins TRBV5-1 and TRBJ2-2; maybe TRBD2 (5 bases). The ends were cut back, 2 bases at V and 7 bases at J, with 9 bases in the middle. Germline V lookup: CDR1 SGHRS, CDR2 YFSETQ. The CDR3 totals 13 residues. CDR3 DNA: TGCGCCAGCAGCTTCGAGGGCAGCGGGGAGCTGTTTTTT. It encodes CASSFEGSGELFF.

This chain uses TRBV19 with TRBJ2-2, with 7 bases aligning to TRBD2. The CDR3 is 15 amino acids. J lost 0 bases, V lost 3 bases, and 1 base had no gene match. Germline V gene data show CDR1 as LNHDA and CDR2 as SQIVND (reference sequence). CDR3 in DNA: TGTGCCAGTAGTATCGGGGGGACGAACACCGGGGAGCTGTTTTTT. This gives the protein CASSIGGTNTGELFF. The full variable domain, rest sourced from reference TRBV19 and TRBJ2-2, is DGGITQSPKYLFRKEGQNVTLSCEQNLNHDAMYWYRQDPGQGLRLIYYSQIVNDFQKGDIAEGYSVSREKKESFPLTVTSAQKNPTAFYLCASSIGGTNTGELFFGEGSRLTVL.

This clonotype was seen many times. CDR3 in amino acids: CSARDRREASLSYEQYF. DNA for the CDR3: TGCAGTGCTAGAGATAGGAGGGAGGCGTCTTTATCCTACGAGCAGTACTTC. The rearrangement joins TRBV20-1 to TRBJ2-7; maybe TRBD2 (6 bases). Looked up from germline, CDR1 is DFQATT and CDR2 is SNEGSKA (reference sequence). The germline V and J ends were trimmed by 0 bases and 1 base, with 19 bases remaining between them. This CDR3 has 17 amino acids.

At least ten counts were recorded for this clonotype. The gene calls are TRBV20-1 and TRBJ2-5; possibly TRBD1 or TRBD2 for D (6 bases each). This CDR3 has 12 residues. Deletions cut 6 bases from V and 5 bases from J, with 13 bases between. Per the germline V gene, CDR1 is DFQATT and CDR2 is SNEGSKA (reference sequence). CDR3 in amino acids: CSAGGRGETQYF. The CDR3 region has the DNA TGCAGTGCGGGGGGCCGGGGGGAGACCCAGTACTTC.

This clonotype was detected many times. The V gene is TRBV24-1, the J gene TRBJ2-1; 13 positions agree with TRBD2. Looked up from germline, CDR1 is KGHDR and CDR2 is SFDVKD. This CDR3 has 17 residues. V lost 3 bases and J lost 6; bases outside the gene matches: 7. Written as DNA, the CDR3 is TGTGCCACCAGTGATCTGCCTACTAGCGGGAGGGCCAATGAGCAGTTCTTC. Its protein is CATSDLPTSGRANEQFF.

This clonotype was detected ten times or more. V and J are TRBV20-1 and TRBJ2-3; D uncertain. The CDR3 runs 19 residues. Trimming left V 3 bases short and J 2 bases short, with 27 bases between. Germline CDR1 reads DFQATT; CDR2 reads SNEGSKA (reference sequence). CDR3 DNA: TGCAGTGCTAGGTCCGCCAGCCACCGTCGGATGGGAACCACAGATACGCAGTATTTT. Its protein is CSARSASHRRMGTTDTQYF.

This clonotype was seen many times. The chain combines TRBV20-1 with TRBJ2-1; D not certain. Trimming cost V 1 base and J 2 bases, with 12 bases left between them. The CDR3 is 15 residues long. Germline V gives CDR1 DFQATT, CDR2 SNEGSKA (reference sequence). The DNA of the CDR3 is TGCAGTGCTAGAGCCAGTAGGACGCCCTACAATGAGCAGTTCTTC. It yields the protein CSARASRTPYNEQFF.

V is TRBV20-1 and J is TRBJ1-5; D call uncertain. The CDR3 sequence is 15 residues long. Germline values: CDR1 DFQATT, CDR2 SNEGSKA (reference sequence). The V end lost 3 bases, the J end lost 0 bases, and 12 bases lay between the germline ends. The CDR3 sequence is CSASIAKYSNQPQHF. The CDR3 nucleotides read TGCAGTGCTAGTATTGCGAAGTATAGCAATCAGCCCCAGCATTTT.

In this sample, this clonotype turned up many times. The chain links TRBV6-1 to TRBJ1-1; 8 positions match TRBD1. This CDR3 region has 13 residues. With 5 bases clipped from V and 7 bases from J, the junction kept 6 bases outside the gene matches. The germline V gene has CDR1 MNHNS and CDR2 SASEGT. The CDR3 loop is CASSLMDRVEAFF. As DNA, the CDR3 is TGTGCCAGCAGTCTCATGGACAGGGTTGAAGCTTTCTTT.

This clonotype came up many times. The chain is built from TRBV4-1 and TRBJ2-1, with TRBD2 matching 7 bases. The CDR3 is 16 residues long. V lost 0 bases, J lost 2 bases, and 4 bases stayed unmatched. Per the germline V gene, CDR1 is MGHRA and CDR2 is YSYEKL. CDR3: CASSQDRGVTYNEQFF. DNA of the CDR3: TGCGCCAGCAGCCAAGATCGGGGGGTTACCTACAATGAGCAGTTCTTC.

At least ten counts were recorded for this clonotype. This sequence joins TRBV24-1 and TRBJ2-3; 10 bases are a match to TRBD2. Germline CDR1 is KGHDR and CDR2 is SFDVKD. The ends lost 1 base at V and 5 bases at J; junction bases unmatched: 5. This CDR3 is 16 amino acids long. For the CDR3, the DNA is TGTGCCACCAGTGATTTTCTAGCGGGAGTCAGAGATACGCAGTATTTT. Its protein is CATSDFLAGVRDTQYF.

Ten or more counts support this clonotype. The chain employs TRBV20-1 and TRBJ1-2, with 8 nucleotides matching TRBD1. J was trimmed by 10 bases and V by 2 bases; bases with no gene match: 21. CDR1 DFQATT and CDR2 SNEGSKA come from the germline V gene (reference sequence). The CDR3 contains 17 residues. This CDR3 is CSARPWVTGGVKGDYTF. CDR3 DNA: TGCAGTGCTAGACCCTGGGTAACAGGGGGGGTGAAAGGAGACTACACCTTC.

In its sample, this clonotype was seen many times. V gene TRBV20-1 combines with J gene TRBJ1-2; no reliable D call. The CDR3 is made up of 11 amino acids. V lost 8 bases and J lost 5, with 12 bases in between. The V gene's germline CDR1 is DFQATT and CDR2 SNEGSKA (reference sequence). This CDR3 reads CSPRTEYGYTF. CDR3 nucleotides: TGCAGTCCAAGGACTGAGTATGGCTACACCTTC.